Included here is one TCR beta chain sequence, with context. Its target is unknown. These data are taken from a study of T cells in localized non-small cell lung cancer. Study-level findings and limits: Without multi-region sequencing, intratumor heterogeneity could not be excluded. Those with higher blood T cell density had longer overall survival. There was higher T cell clonality in uninvolved adjacent lung than in tumor, and it was highest there. Adjacent lung had a median roughly 53 of the 100 largest tumor clones.

Produced via immunoSEQ multiplex PCR; TCRdb's table is partial and in-frame only. The table records over 25,000 clones, about 90% of them present only once. Germline V gene data show CDR1 as SGDLS and CDR2 as YYNGEE. V dropped 1 base and J dropped 0 bases, with 7 bases sitting between them. The CDR3 loop spans 15 amino acids. Sequencing was performed on peripheral blood, taken before any cancer treatment. The rearrangement uses TRBV9 and TRBJ2-2, with D unclear. The source is a woman between 40 and 69 years old with stage I lung adenocarcinoma. The CDR3 protein is CASSVRRANTGELFF. CDR3 in DNA: TGTGCCAGCAGCGTAAGACGAGCGAACACCGGGGAGCTGTTTTTT.